This TCR beta chain was sequenced in a study of cytomegalovirus exposure and HLA in healthy donors. Study-level findings and limits: In a later analysis, DRB1 alleles had the most associated TCRs; HLA-C alleles the fewest.

Use of 60 Vbeta and 13 Jbeta primers characterized the PCR. Repertoires were generated with immunoSEQ multiplex PCR, while TCRdb's copy carries only in-frame clones and drops some. The table shows about 140,000 clones, with around 73% occurring only once. Details on this clone: Its antigen is still unknown.

CDR1 KGHSH and CDR2 LQKENI come from the germline V gene. V lost 1 base to trimming and J lost 1 base, with 10 bases between them. The CDR3 spans 16 residues. Sequenced input: PBMCs. The V gene is TRBV18, the J gene TRBJ1-4; D might be TRBD1 (5 bases). This sequence originates from a middle-aged woman in good health and CMV-seronegative. CDR3 protein: CASSPRQGQTNEKLFF. CDR3 sequence (DNA): TGTGCCAGCTCACCACGGCAGGGCCAAACTAATGAAAAACTGTTTTTT.